These T cell receptor beta chains were read from a single sample in a study of T cells in Graves' hyperthyroidism and ophthalmopathy. In TCRdb, the multiplex PCR reads were re-called with MiXCR into one record per CDR3 protein. This table has 300,000 to 400,000 distinct CDR3 sequences, approximately 17% appearing once. The sequencing sample was made of blood. Source of these receptors: a man aged 18 to 29 with Graves' ophthalmopathy. Both conserved end residues are part of each CDR3. The order of the fields is V gene, clone size, J gene, D gene, CDR3 length, CDR3 protein, CDR3 DNA. The D gene is left open where the match is weak. Where a row states a size, it is once, few, many or the class of an expanded clone; other rows omit it.

TRBV10-3,many,TRBJ2-1,TRBD1,16,CAISEYGTGTGNEQFF,TGTGCCATCAGTGAGTACGGGACAGGGACTGGCAATGAGCAGTTCTTC
TRBV7-8,many,TRBJ2-2,NA,14,CASSFRGSSGELFF,TGTGCCAGCAGCTTCAGGGGAAGCTCCGGGGAGCTGTTTTTT
TRBV6-1,many,TRBJ1-2,NA,15,CASSRAGWTNYGYTF,TGTGCCAGCAGTCGAGCCGGGTGGACTAACTATGGCTACACCTTC
TRBV28,many,TRBJ2-3,NA,13,CASNRRAGDTQYF,TGTGCCAGCAACCGTAGGGCGGGAGATACGCAGTATTTT
TRBV11-2,many,TRBJ1-1,NA,14,CASRYTGGNTEAFF,TGTGCCAGCAGATATACTGGGGGAAACACTGAAGCTTTCTTT
TRBV28,many,TRBJ1-4,NA,17,CASSLTLAGPLNEKLFF,TGTGCCAGCAGTTTAACCCTTGCAGGGCCGCTTAATGAAAAACTGTTTTTT
TRBV6-1,few,TRBJ2-5,TRBD1,12,CANRGSYETQYF,TGTGCGAACAGGGGGTCTTACGAGACCCAGTACTTC
TRBV28,many,TRBJ2-1,TRBD1,15,CASRAGTGVLDEQFF,TGTGCCAGCAGGGCCGGGACAGGGGTCTTGGATGAGCAGTTCTTC
TRBV3-1,many,TRBJ2-3,NA,17,CASSHEMFLSGADAQYF,TGTGCCAGCAGCCATGAGATGTTTTTGTCGGGGGCCGACGCGCAGTATTTT
TRBV28,many,TRBJ2-1,NA,14,CASSLRGPYNEQFF,TGTGCCAGCAGTTTACGGGGGCCCTACAATGAGCAGTTCTTC
TRBV12-3/TRBV12-4,many,TRBJ1-1,TRBD1,15,CASSLLPGTAPKGFF,TGTGCCAGCAGTTTACTGCCCGGGACAGCCCCAAAAGGGTTCTTT
TRBV24-1,NA,TRBJ2-1,TRBD2,15,CATSDRTSGYNEQFF,TGTGCCACCAGTGATAGGACTAGCGGATACAATGAGCAGTTCTTC
TRBV28,NA,TRBJ2-2,NA,15,CASYQGTDGTGELFF,TGTGCCAGCTACCAAGGGACGGACGGAACCGGGGAGCTGTTTTTT
TRBV6-5,NA,TRBJ1-4,NA,15,CASSYSWATNEKLFF,TGTGCCAGCAGTTACTCCTGGGCAACTAATGAAAAACTGTTTTTT
TRBV19,few,TRBJ2-1,TRBD1,14,CASSIGTGGNEQFF,TGTGCCAGTAGTATCGGAACAGGGGGTAATGAGCAGTTCTTC
TRBV5-1,many,TRBJ2-3,NA,16,CASSLVGSKETDTQYF,TGCGCCAGCAGCTTGGTCGGCTCCAAGGAAACAGATACGCAGTATTTT
TRBV2,many,TRBJ2-5,NA,13,CASSETRGETQYF,TGTGCCAGCAGTGAAACCCGGGGAGAGACCCAGTACTTC
TRBV12-3/TRBV12-4,many,TRBJ1-2,NA,14,CASSFTAYLAGYTF,TGTGCCAGCAGTTTTACCGCCTACCTCGCGGGCTACACCTTC
TRBV3-1,many,TRBJ2-3,TRBD2,17,CASSHPGLAGRSDTQYF,TGTGCCAGCAGCCATCCCGGACTAGCGGGGCGCTCAGATACGCAGTATTTT
TRBV5-4,NA,TRBJ1-1,NA,13,CASSLRPDTEAFF,TGTGCCAGCAGCTTGCGACCCGACACTGAAGCTTTCTTT
TRBV12-3/TRBV12-4,few,TRBJ2-2,TRBD1,14,CASRRDSPTGELFF,TGTGCCAGCAGACGGGACAGTCCAACCGGGGAGCTGTTTTTT
TRBV19,NA,TRBJ2-7,TRBD1,13,CASSNSRDSEQYF,TGTGCCAGTAGTAATTCAAGGGACAGCGAGCAGTACTTC
TRBV12-3/TRBV12-4,many,TRBJ1-1,NA,11,CASSSDREAFF,TGTGCCAGCAGCTCTGACAGGGAAGCTTTCTTT
TRBV10-2,NA,TRBJ2-5,NA,13,CASSTDEDETQYF,TGCGCCAGCAGTACGGACGAAGACGAGACCCAGTACTTC
TRBV5-6,many,TRBJ2-5,TRBD2,14,CASSPSGGRETQYF,TGTGCCAGCAGCCCCTCGGGGGGGAGAGAGACCCAGTACTTC
TRBV6-2/TRBV6-3,many,TRBJ2-7,NA,14,CASCRTPASYEQYF,TGTGCCAGCTGCAGGACGCCTGCCTCCTACGAGCAGTACTTC
TRBV11-2,many,TRBJ2-2,NA,15,CASSLAGAYTGELFF,TGTGCCAGCAGCTTAGCAGGGGCGTACACCGGGGAGCTGTTTTTT
TRBV3-1,many,TRBJ2-5,NA,15,CASSQVGGAGETQYF,TGTGCCAGCAGCCAAGTGGGGGGCGCGGGAGAGACCCAGTACTTC
TRBV11-3,many,TRBJ2-3,NA,13,CASSPLGLDTQYF,TGTGCCAGCAGCCCACTGGGTTTAGATACGCAGTATTTT
TRBV20-1,many,TRBJ2-4,TRBD2,14,CSAPASGVTDIQYF,TGCAGTGCACCGGCTAGCGGGGTGACGGACATTCAGTACTTC
TRBV12-3/TRBV12-4,NA,TRBJ1-1,NA,15,CASSSPGDTDTEAFF,TGTGCCAGCAGTTCCCCGGGGGACACCGACACTGAAGCTTTCTTT
TRBV28,many,TRBJ2-7,TRBD1,15,CASRSTGGISYEQYF,TGTGCCAGCAGATCGACAGGGGGCATTTCCTACGAGCAGTACTTC
TRBV7-9,many,TRBJ2-2,TRBD1,15,CASTGDRGLTGELFF,TGTGCCAGCACTGGGGACAGGGGGCTGACCGGGGAGCTGTTTTTT
TRBV29-1,many,TRBJ1-2,NA,12,CSVEDPGNGYTF,TGCAGCGTTGAAGATCCGGGGAATGGCTACACCTTC
TRBV7-8,many,TRBJ2-7,NA,18,CASSSLGQRGAVSYEQYF,TGTGCCAGCAGCTCCCTAGGCCAACGGGGAGCGGTATCCTACGAGCAGTACTTC
TRBV7-9,many,TRBJ2-3,NA,15,CASSFRDGGTDTQYF,TGTGCCAGCAGCTTCAGGGACGGGGGCACAGATACGCAGTATTTT
TRBV6-2/TRBV6-3,many,TRBJ2-2,NA,19,CASSSPLLPRGRLPGELFF,TGTGCCAGCAGTTCCCCTCTGTTGCCTCGGGGGAGGTTGCCCGGGGAGCTGTTTTTT
TRBV6-2/TRBV6-3,NA,TRBJ2-3,TRBD2,18,CASSYLGGGLESTDTQYF,TGTGCCAGCAGTTACCTAGGCGGGGGGTTGGAGAGCACAGATACGCAGTATTTT
TRBV6-2/TRBV6-3,few,TRBJ1-5,NA,19,CASSYSRGGRGHSNQPQHF,TGTGCCAGCAGTTACTCGAGGGGGGGCCGCGGTCATAGCAATCAGCCCCAGCATTTT
TRBV5-1,many,TRBJ2-1,NA,12,CASSFGGSEQFF,TGCGCCAGCAGCTTCGGAGGTAGTGAGCAGTTCTTC
TRBV12-3/TRBV12-4,many,TRBJ1-5,NA,15,CASSLGQYSNQPQHF,TGTGCCAGCAGTCTTGGACAGTATAGCAATCAGCCCCAGCATTTT
TRBV7-3,many,TRBJ1-2,NA,13,CASSPGENYGYTF,TGTGCCAGCAGCCCGGGAGAAAACTATGGCTACACCTTC
TRBV24-1,NA,TRBJ2-5,NA,16,CATSDPLGNYQETQYF,TGTGCCACCAGTGACCCCCTCGGGAACTACCAAGAGACCCAGTACTTC
TRBV18,many,TRBJ2-1,TRBD2,15,CASSPSGGAWNEQFF,TGTGCCAGCTCACCGAGCGGGGGGGCATGGAATGAGCAGTTCTTC
TRBV7-3,few,TRBJ2-1,TRBD2,15,CASSSLAGRADEQFF,TGTGCCAGCAGCTCGTTAGCGGGTCGGGCCGATGAGCAGTTCTTC
TRBV14,few,TRBJ2-3,TRBD1,14,CASSTWTGRDTQYF,TGTGCCAGCAGCACCTGGACAGGTCGGGATACGCAGTATTTT
TRBV9,NA,TRBJ2-3,TRBD2,16,CASSVDISGGGDTQYF,TGTGCCAGCAGCGTAGACATTAGCGGGGGCGGGGATACGCAGTATTTT
TRBV3-1,few,TRBJ1-2,NA,15,CASSPRGGTNYGYTF,TGTGCCAGCAGCCCGCGGGGCGGCACCAACTATGGCTACACCTTC
TRBV5-1,few,TRBJ2-1,NA,14,CASSLRTSYNEQFF,TGCGCCAGCAGCTTGCGGACCTCCTACAATGAGCAGTTCTTC
TRBV19,once,TRBJ2-3,TRBD1,15,CASWDRARGTDTQYF,TGTGCCAGCTGGGACAGGGCCCGGGGCACAGATACGCAGTATTTT